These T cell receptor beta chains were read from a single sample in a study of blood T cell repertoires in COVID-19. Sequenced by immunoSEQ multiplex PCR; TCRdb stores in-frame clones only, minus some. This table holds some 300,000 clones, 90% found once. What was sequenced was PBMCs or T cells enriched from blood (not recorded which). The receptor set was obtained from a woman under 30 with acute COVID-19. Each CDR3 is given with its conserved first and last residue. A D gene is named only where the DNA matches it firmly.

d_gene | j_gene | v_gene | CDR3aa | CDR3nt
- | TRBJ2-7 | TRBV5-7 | CASSLVWASTHEQYF | TGTGCCAGCAGCTTGGTATGGGCTAGCACCCACGAGCAGTACTTC
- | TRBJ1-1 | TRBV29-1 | CSVRRVRDTEAFF | TGCAGCGTACGCAGGGTAAGGGACACTGAAGCTTTCTTT
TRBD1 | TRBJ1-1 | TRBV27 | CASSFKGARGPEAFF | TGTGCCAGCAGTTTCAAGGGGGCCCGGGGGCCTGAAGCTTTCTTT
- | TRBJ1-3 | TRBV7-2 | CASSSGYSGNTIYF | TGTGCCAGCAGCTCGGGTTACTCTGGAAACACCATATATTTT
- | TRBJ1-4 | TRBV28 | CASSLPGATNEKLFF | TGTGCCAGCAGTTTACCAGGGGCAACTAATGAAAAACTGTTTTTT
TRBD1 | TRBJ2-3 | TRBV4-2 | CASSQAPPGQGYTDTQYF | TGTGCCAGCAGCCAAGCTCCTCCGGGACAGGGTTACACAGATACGCAGTATTTT
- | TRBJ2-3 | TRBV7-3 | CASSPAGLTTDTQYF | TGTGCCAGCAGCCCGGCGGGGTTAACCACAGATACGCAGTATTTT
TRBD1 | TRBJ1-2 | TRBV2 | CASNTQGLANYGYTF | TGTGCCAGCAATACACAGGGGCTAGCTAACTATGGCTACACCTTC
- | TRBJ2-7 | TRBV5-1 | CASSEDWPSQYEQYF | TGCGCCAGCAGCGAAGACTGGCCGAGTCAGTACGAGCAGTACTTC
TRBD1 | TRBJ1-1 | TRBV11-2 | CASSLSGTGGQHGEAFF | TGTGCCAGCAGCTTGTCCGGGACAGGGGGCCAACATGGTGAAGCTTTCTTT